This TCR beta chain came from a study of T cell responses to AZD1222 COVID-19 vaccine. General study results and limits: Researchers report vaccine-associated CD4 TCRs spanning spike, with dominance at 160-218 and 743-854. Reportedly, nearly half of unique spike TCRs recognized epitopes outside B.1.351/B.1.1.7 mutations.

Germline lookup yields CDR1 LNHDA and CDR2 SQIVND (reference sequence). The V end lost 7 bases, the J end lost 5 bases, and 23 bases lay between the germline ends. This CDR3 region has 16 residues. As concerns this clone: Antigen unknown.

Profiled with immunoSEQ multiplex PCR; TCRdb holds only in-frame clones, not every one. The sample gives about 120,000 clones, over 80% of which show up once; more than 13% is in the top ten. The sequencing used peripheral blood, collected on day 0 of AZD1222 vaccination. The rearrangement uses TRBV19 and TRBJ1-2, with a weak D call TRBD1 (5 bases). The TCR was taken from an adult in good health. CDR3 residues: CASTPYRDRRFYGYTF. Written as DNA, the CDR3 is TGTGCCAGTACCCCTTACCGGGACCGCAGATTTTATGGCTACACCTTC.